These T cell receptor beta chains were read from a single sample in a study of blood T cell repertoires in COVID-19. This table comes from immunoSEQ multiplex PCR, and its TCRdb copy is limited to in-frame clones, with some not included. In the table there are 150,000 or so clones, roughly 78% of which are singletons. Sequenced: peripheral blood. The origin of the receptors is a man aged 80 or over with acute or convalescent COVID-19. Each CDR3 is given with its conserved first and last residue. D genes are given only for firm matches. Size is omitted from some rows. Given values are once, few, many or a class for expanded clones.

>TRBJ1-2|NA|NA|13|TRBV27
CATSIDRMYGYTF
TGTGCCACCTCGATCGACAGGATGTATGGCTACACCTTC
>TRBJ1-2|NA|TRBD1|16|TRBV7-2
CASSPTGTGDFDGYTF
TGTGCCAGCAGCCCTACCGGGACAGGGGACTTCGATGGCTACACCTTC
>TRBJ1-2|NA|NA|14|TRBV6-5
CASSPLGGTYGYTF
TGTGCCAGCAGCCCCCTTGGGGGGACCTATGGCTACACCTTC
>TRBJ1-1|NA|NA|18|TRBV19
CASSPYTGAPRGDTEAFF
TGTGCCAGTAGTCCTTACACCGGGGCGCCCAGGGGTGACACTGAAGCTTTCTTT
>TRBJ2-7|NA|TRBD2|15|TRBV10-3
CAIRESGGPSYEQYF
TGTGCCATCAGGGAAAGCGGGGGCCCCTCCTACGAGCAGTACTTC
>TRBJ2-3|NA|NA|14|TRBV4-1
CASSPGLQSDTQYF
TGCGCCAGCAGCCCGGGACTGCAGTCAGATACGCAGTATTTT
>TRBJ1-2|NA|TRBD1|14|TRBV24-1
CATSEAGQNYGYTF
TGTGCCACCAGTGAGGCGGGACAGAACTATGGCTACACCTTC
>TRBJ1-4|NA|NA|15|TRBV19
CASRPVRGDNEKLFF
TGTGCCAGTAGACCCGTGCGCGGTGATAATGAAAAACTGTTTTTT
>TRBJ1-2|NA|NA|13|TRBV18
CASSRDSNYGYTF
TGTGCCAGCTCACGAGACAGTAACTATGGCTACACCTTC
>TRBJ1-1|NA|NA|15|TRBV6-5
CASSYSITQGSEAFF
TGTGCCAGCAGTTACTCGATAACCCAGGGCTCTGAAGCTTTCTTT
>TRBJ2-1|NA|NA|12|TRBV12-3/TRBV12-4
CASSPQGHEQFF
TGTGCCAGCAGTCCACAGGGCCATGAGCAGTTCTTC
>TRBJ2-7|NA|NA|15|TRBV19
CASRAASTRYYEQYF
TGTGCCAGCAGGGCGGCATCGACTCGGTACTACGAGCAGTACTTC
>TRBJ1-1|NA|TRBD1|11|TRBV6-6
CASIRQGEAFF
TGTGCCAGCATCCGACAGGGTGAAGCTTTCTTT
>TRBJ2-3|NA|NA|16|TRBV7-9
CASSLGSSIGGDTQYF
TGTGCCAGCAGCTTAGGATCGTCAATCGGGGGAGATACGCAGTATTTT
>TRBJ2-2|NA|TRBD1|19|TRBV27
CASSRTGQGTLSNTGELFF
TGTGCCAGCAGTAGGACGGGACAGGGGACCCTATCGAACACCGGGGAGCTGTTTTTT
>TRBJ2-2|NA|NA|13|TRBV10-3
CATRGPNTGELFF
TGTGCCACGCGCGGCCCGAACACCGGGGAGCTGTTTTTT
>TRBJ1-2|NA|NA|13|TRBV5-1
CASSLEPGYGYTF
TGCGCCAGCAGCTTGGAACCCGGTTATGGCTACACCTTC
>TRBJ1-2|few|NA|12|TRBV27
CASSGGRDGYTF
TGTGCCAGCAGTGGGGGGAGGGACGGCTACACCTTC
>TRBJ2-5|NA|NA|14|TRBV27
CASSLSSAEETQYF
TGTGCCAGCAGTTTATCGTCGGCGGAAGAGACCCAGTACTTC
>TRBJ2-2|once|TRBD2|14|TRBV7-8
CASSHSGGNGELFF
TGTGCCAGCAGCCACTCGGGGGGGAACGGGGAGCTGTTTTTT
>TRBJ2-2|NA|NA|15|TRBV5-1
CASSFTPANTGELFF
TGCGCCAGCAGCTTCACTCCGGCGAACACCGGGGAGCTGTTTTTT
>TRBJ2-1|NA|NA|15|TRBV28
CASSLNPKTYNEQFF
TGTGCCAGCAGTCTAAACCCGAAAACCTACAATGAGCAGTTCTTC
>TRBJ1-1|NA|NA|15|TRBV6-5
CASSYGSWGTTEAFF
TGTGCCAGCAGTTACGGGAGCTGGGGGACAACTGAAGCTTTCTTT
>TRBJ1-1|NA|NA|13|TRBV19
CASSRQGGTEAFF
TGTGCCAGTAGCAGGCAGGGTGGGACTGAAGCTTTCTTT
>TRBJ2-1|NA|NA|14|TRBV5-1
CASSFPGGSGEQFF
TGCGCCAGCAGCTTCCCTGGGGGCTCGGGTGAGCAGTTCTTC
>TRBJ2-3|once|TRBD1|13|TRBV29-1
CSVVQGAGDTQYF
TGCAGCGTTGTGCAGGGGGCCGGAGATACGCAGTATTTT
>TRBJ1-1|NA|TRBD1|13|TRBV10-1
CARLCQGDTEAFF
TGCGCCAGGCTGTGTCAGGGGGACACTGAAGCTTTCTTT
>TRBJ2-7|NA|TRBD1|15|TRBV5-1
CASSGGTGGGYEQYF
TGCGCCAGCAGCGGTGGGACAGGTGGAGGCTACGAGCAGTACTTC
>TRBJ1-2|NA|TRBD1|16|TRBV6-5
CASSYSTGPFNYGYTF
TGTGCCAGCAGTTACTCGACAGGGCCCTTTAACTATGGCTACACCTTC
>TRBJ2-3|NA|TRBD1|15|TRBV5-1
CASSVQGISTDTQYF
TGCGCCAGCAGCGTACAGGGGATTAGCACAGATACGCAGTATTTT
>TRBJ2-3|NA|NA|11|TRBV20-1
CSASGVGTQYF
TGCAGTGCTAGTGGCGTCGGTACGCAGTATTTT
>TRBJ2-5|NA|TRBD2|15|TRBV5-5
CASSRDRLAQETQYF
TGTGCCAGCAGCCGCGACCGACTAGCTCAAGAGACCCAGTACTTC
>TRBJ1-5|few|TRBD1|17|TRBV5-3
CARCPRNPGQGRQPQHF
TGTGCCAGATGCCCGCGAAATCCGGGACAGGGACGTCAGCCCCAGCATTTT
>TRBJ2-1|NA|TRBD2|16|TRBV28
CASRAPSGGGGDEQFF
TGTGCCAGCAGAGCCCCCTCGGGCGGGGGTGGGGATGAGCAGTTCTTC
>TRBJ1-5|NA|NA|12|TRBV10-3
CAIGGGDQPQHF
TGTGCCATCGGAGGGGGGGATCAGCCCCAGCATTTT
>TRBJ2-2|NA|TRBD1|17|TRBV7-9
CASSRDPGQGYTGELFF
TGTGCCAGCAGCCGGGACCCAGGACAGGGGTACACCGGGGAGCTGTTTTTT
>TRBJ1-3|NA|NA|16|TRBV14
CASSQDIGVAGNTIYF
TGTGCCAGCAGCCAAGATATAGGGGTTGCTGGAAACACCATATATTTT
>TRBJ1-5|NA|NA|13|TRBV29-1
CSVEEVADQPQHF
TGCAGCGTTGAAGAGGTAGCGGATCAGCCCCAGCATTTT
>TRBJ2-1|NA|NA|16|TRBV6-1
CASSGPQGRVVNEQFF
TGTGCCAGCAGTGGCCCCCAGGGGAGGGTTGTGAATGAGCAGTTCTTC
>TRBJ1-1|once|TRBD1|14|TRBV19
CASSILTGGTEAFF
TGTGCCAGTAGTATACTTACAGGGGGCACTGAAGCTTTCTTT
>TRBJ1-1|NA|TRBD1|16|TRBV4-1
CASSPGQGGRITEAFF
TGCGCCAGCAGCCCCGGACAGGGAGGGAGGATCACTGAAGCTTTCTTT
>TRBJ1-2|few|NA|12|TRBV7-9
CASSSQGNGYTF
TGTGCCAGCAGCTCCCAGGGGAATGGCTACACCTTC
>TRBJ1-2|NA|TRBD1|15|TRBV5-1
CASSLEGQGAGGYTF
TGCGCCAGCAGCTTGGAAGGGCAGGGGGCGGGCGGCTACACCTTC